Listed below are T cell receptor beta chains from one sample, sequenced in a study of T cells after yellow fever vaccination. TCRdb processed the 5' RACE reads anew with MiXCR; each CDR3 protein has one entry. The repertoire holds tens of thousands of distinct CDR3 sequences, with around 7.8% as singletons. Here the sequenced sample was CD8+ T cells sorted from PBMCs, taken approximately 11 days after the first yellow fever vaccination. All receptors come from a man younger than 35 who received the YFV17D yellow fever vaccine. Each CDR3 is given with its conserved first and last residue. Each record gives: J gene, V gene, clone size, CDR3 protein. Where a row states a size, it is once, few, many or the class of an expanded clone; other rows omit it.

j_gene: TRBJ2-5; v_gene: TRBV7-9; abundance: many; CDR3aa: CASSLDRGETQYF
j_gene: TRBJ1-4; v_gene: TRBV4-3; abundance: many; CDR3aa: CASSPNEGSGNEKLFF
j_gene: TRBJ2-5; v_gene: TRBV29-1; abundance: .; CDR3aa: CSSRDPGQETQYF
j_gene: TRBJ1-6; v_gene: TRBV6-5; abundance: few; CDR3aa: CASSYGGGVFTPLHF
j_gene: TRBJ2-7; v_gene: TRBV6-1; abundance: many; CDR3aa: CASSEGGGSYEQYF
j_gene: TRBJ2-3; v_gene: TRBV6-2/TRBV6-3; abundance: many; CDR3aa: CASSYGLAGTGDTQYF
j_gene: TRBJ2-1; v_gene: TRBV5-6; abundance: many; CDR3aa: CASSLSSVEQFF
j_gene: TRBJ2-5; v_gene: TRBV12-3/TRBV12-4; abundance: many; CDR3aa: CASSPMDPGETQYF
j_gene: TRBJ2-2; v_gene: TRBV12-3/TRBV12-4; abundance: few; CDR3aa: CASTRWGGANTGELFF
j_gene: TRBJ2-7; v_gene: TRBV7-6; abundance: .; CDR3aa: CASSLEASGGYVSREQYF
j_gene: TRBJ1-2; v_gene: TRBV4-1; abundance: many; CDR3aa: CASSQRDSGQDGYTF
j_gene: TRBJ2-3; v_gene: TRBV24-1; abundance: many; CDR3aa: CATSEGANTQYF
j_gene: TRBJ1-6; v_gene: TRBV12-3/TRBV12-4; abundance: many; CDR3aa: CASTQGQYNSPLHF
j_gene: TRBJ2-2; v_gene: TRBV5-6; abundance: .; CDR3aa: CASSLVTGARTGELFF
j_gene: TRBJ1-1; v_gene: TRBV7-9; abundance: many; CDR3aa: CASSLTDGEAFF
j_gene: TRBJ1-1; v_gene: TRBV9; abundance: few; CDR3aa: CASSVSGHTEAFF
j_gene: TRBJ2-5; v_gene: TRBV7-7; abundance: .; CDR3aa: CASSQGREETQYF
j_gene: TRBJ2-1; v_gene: TRBV5-4; abundance: few; CDR3aa: CASSFPSGSSYNEQFF
j_gene: TRBJ2-7; v_gene: TRBV11-2; abundance: .; CDR3aa: CASSFLPYEQYF
j_gene: TRBJ2-5; v_gene: TRBV23-1; abundance: few; CDR3aa: CASSQCSRGAINKETQYF
j_gene: TRBJ2-5; v_gene: TRBV7-2; abundance: .; CDR3aa: CASSLGQTGARGRETQYF
j_gene: TRBJ2-3; v_gene: TRBV5-1; abundance: .; CDR3aa: CASSLGDSPGDTQYF
j_gene: TRBJ1-1; v_gene: TRBV5-6; abundance: few; CDR3aa: CASSFTTGGAFF
j_gene: TRBJ2-7; v_gene: TRBV7-9; abundance: many; CDR3aa: CASEGTGLGGEQYF
j_gene: TRBJ2-5; v_gene: TRBV2; abundance: few; CDR3aa: CASSELAGGPLETQYF
j_gene: TRBJ1-1; v_gene: TRBV7-9; abundance: .; CDR3aa: CASSLVDGAEAFF
j_gene: TRBJ2-7; v_gene: TRBV4-1; abundance: many; CDR3aa: CASSQERSAYEQYF
j_gene: TRBJ2-5; v_gene: TRBV24-1; abundance: .; CDR3aa: CATSDLQRGEETQYF
j_gene: TRBJ2-7; v_gene: TRBV7-6; abundance: few; CDR3aa: CASSPGDGYEQYF
j_gene: TRBJ2-3; v_gene: TRBV5-1; abundance: many; CDR3aa: CASSGGRDTQYF
j_gene: TRBJ2-5; v_gene: TRBV6-1; abundance: .; CDR3aa: CAGSVLAGEQETQYF
j_gene: TRBJ1-2; v_gene: TRBV4-2; abundance: .; CDR3aa: CASSQESSFPAYGYTF
j_gene: TRBJ2-1; v_gene: TRBV5-1; abundance: many; CDR3aa: CASGLTGINEQFF
j_gene: TRBJ2-3; v_gene: TRBV7-2; abundance: .; CDR3aa: CASRVAGWGTDTQYF
j_gene: TRBJ2-7; v_gene: TRBV4-2; abundance: few; CDR3aa: CASSPLQGTETYEQYF
j_gene: TRBJ2-1; v_gene: TRBV20-1; abundance: few; CDR3aa: CSASAITGEWNEQFF
j_gene: TRBJ2-7; v_gene: TRBV11-2; abundance: few; CDR3aa: CASRYGGYEQYF
j_gene: TRBJ1-1; v_gene: TRBV5-6; abundance: many; CDR3aa: CASSFSENTEAFF
j_gene: TRBJ2-3; v_gene: TRBV4-2; abundance: many; CDR3aa: CASSGTGVGDTQYF
j_gene: TRBJ2-6; v_gene: TRBV7-2; abundance: .; CDR3aa: CASSYSGANVLTF
j_gene: TRBJ1-2; v_gene: TRBV4-1; abundance: many; CDR3aa: CASSQEHSNYGYTF
j_gene: TRBJ2-4; v_gene: TRBV18; abundance: many; CDR3aa: CASSPWGENIQYF